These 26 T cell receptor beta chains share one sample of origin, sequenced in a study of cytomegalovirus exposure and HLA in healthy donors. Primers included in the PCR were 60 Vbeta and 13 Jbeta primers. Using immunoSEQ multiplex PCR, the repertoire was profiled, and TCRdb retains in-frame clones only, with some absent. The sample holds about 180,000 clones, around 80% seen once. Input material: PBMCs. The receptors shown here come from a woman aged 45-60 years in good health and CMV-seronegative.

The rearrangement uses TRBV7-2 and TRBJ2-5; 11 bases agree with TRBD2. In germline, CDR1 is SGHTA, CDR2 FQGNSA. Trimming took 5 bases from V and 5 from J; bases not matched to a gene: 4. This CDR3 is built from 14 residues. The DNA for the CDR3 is TGTGCCAGCAGCCCGATAGCGGGAGGGGAGACCCAGTACTTC. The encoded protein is CASSPIAGGETQYF.

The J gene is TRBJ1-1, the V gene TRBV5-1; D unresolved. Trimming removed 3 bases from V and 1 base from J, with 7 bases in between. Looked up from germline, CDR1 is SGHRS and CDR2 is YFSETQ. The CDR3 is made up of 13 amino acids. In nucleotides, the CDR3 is TGCGCCAGCAGCTCTACAGCGAACACTGAAGCTTTCTTT. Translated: CASSSTANTEAFF.

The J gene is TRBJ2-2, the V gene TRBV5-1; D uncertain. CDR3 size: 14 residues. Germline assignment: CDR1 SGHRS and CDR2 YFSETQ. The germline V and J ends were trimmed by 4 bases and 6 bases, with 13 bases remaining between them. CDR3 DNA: TGCGCCAGCAGCCGTATGTTAGCCCCCGGGGAGCTGTTTTTT. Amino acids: CASSRMLAPGELFF.

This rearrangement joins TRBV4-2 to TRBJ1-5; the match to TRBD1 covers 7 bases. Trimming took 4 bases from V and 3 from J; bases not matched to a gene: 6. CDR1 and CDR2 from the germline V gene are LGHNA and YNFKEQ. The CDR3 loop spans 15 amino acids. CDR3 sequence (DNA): TGTGCCAGCAGCCGTACAGGGGTGGACAATCAGCCCCAGCATTTT. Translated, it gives CASSRTGVDNQPQHF.

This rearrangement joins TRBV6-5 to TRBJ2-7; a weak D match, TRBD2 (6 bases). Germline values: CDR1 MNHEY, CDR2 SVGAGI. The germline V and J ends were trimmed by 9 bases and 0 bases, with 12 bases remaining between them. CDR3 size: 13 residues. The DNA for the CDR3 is TGTGCCAGTTCTCTCGGGAGCTCCTACGAGCAGTACTTC. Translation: CASSLGSSYEQYF.

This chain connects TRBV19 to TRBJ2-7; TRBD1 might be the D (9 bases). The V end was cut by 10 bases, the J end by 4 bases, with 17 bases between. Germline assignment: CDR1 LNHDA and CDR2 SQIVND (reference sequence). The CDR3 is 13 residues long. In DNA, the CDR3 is TGTGCCACGGGGGGGACAGGGAGGTACGAGCAGTACTTC. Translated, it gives CATGGTGRYEQYF. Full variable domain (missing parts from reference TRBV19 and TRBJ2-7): DGGITQSPKYLFRKEGQNVTLSCEQNLNHDAMYWYRQDPGQGLRLIYYSQIVNDFQKGDIAEGYSVSREKKESFPLTVTSAQKNPTAFYLCATGGTGRYEQYFGPGTRLTVT.

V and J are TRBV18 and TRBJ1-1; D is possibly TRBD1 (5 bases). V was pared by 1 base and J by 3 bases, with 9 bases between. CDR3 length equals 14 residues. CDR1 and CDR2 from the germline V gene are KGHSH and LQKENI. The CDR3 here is CASSPQTVYTEAFF. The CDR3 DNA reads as TGTGCCAGCTCACCACAGACAGTTTACACTGAAGCTTTCTTT.

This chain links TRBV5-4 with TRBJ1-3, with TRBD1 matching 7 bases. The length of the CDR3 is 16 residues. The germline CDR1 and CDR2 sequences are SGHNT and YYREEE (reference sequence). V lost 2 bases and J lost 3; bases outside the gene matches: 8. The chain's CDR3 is CASSFQTGNDGNTIYF. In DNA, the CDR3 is TGTGCCAGCAGCTTCCAGACAGGGAACGATGGAAACACCATATATTTT.

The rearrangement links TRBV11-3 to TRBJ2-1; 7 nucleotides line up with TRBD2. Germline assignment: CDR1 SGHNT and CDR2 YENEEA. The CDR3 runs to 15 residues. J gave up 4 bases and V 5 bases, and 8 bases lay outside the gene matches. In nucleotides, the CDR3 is TGTGCCAGCAGCCCACGGGGAGGGCGGTACAATGAGCAGTTCTTC. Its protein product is CASSPRGGRYNEQFF.

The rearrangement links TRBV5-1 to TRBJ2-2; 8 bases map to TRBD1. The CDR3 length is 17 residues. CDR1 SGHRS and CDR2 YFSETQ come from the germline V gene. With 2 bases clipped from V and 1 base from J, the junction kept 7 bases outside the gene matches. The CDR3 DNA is TGCGCCAGCAGCTTCCCCTCCGGGACAGGGAACACCGGGGAGCTGTTTTTT. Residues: CASSFPSGTGNTGELFF.

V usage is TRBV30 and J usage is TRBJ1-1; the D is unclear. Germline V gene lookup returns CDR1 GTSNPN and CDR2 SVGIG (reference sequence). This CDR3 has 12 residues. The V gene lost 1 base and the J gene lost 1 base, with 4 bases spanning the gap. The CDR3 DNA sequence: TGTGCCTGGAGTGCAGGGAACACTGAAGCTTTCTTT. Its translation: CAWSAGNTEAFF.

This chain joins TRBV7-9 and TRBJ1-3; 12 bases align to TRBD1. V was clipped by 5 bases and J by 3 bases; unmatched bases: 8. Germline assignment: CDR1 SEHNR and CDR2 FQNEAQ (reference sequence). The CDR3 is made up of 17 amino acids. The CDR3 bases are TGTGCCAGCAGCGATGAGGGACAGGGGGCTTTTGGAAACACCATATATTTT. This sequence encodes CASSDEGQGAFGNTIYF.

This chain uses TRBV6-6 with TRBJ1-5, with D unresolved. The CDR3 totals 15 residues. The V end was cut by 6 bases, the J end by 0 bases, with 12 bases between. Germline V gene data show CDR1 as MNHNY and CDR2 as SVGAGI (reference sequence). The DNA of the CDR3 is TGTGCCAGCAGCAACGGTGTTTATAGCAATCAGCCCCAGCATTTT. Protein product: CASSNGVYSNQPQHF.

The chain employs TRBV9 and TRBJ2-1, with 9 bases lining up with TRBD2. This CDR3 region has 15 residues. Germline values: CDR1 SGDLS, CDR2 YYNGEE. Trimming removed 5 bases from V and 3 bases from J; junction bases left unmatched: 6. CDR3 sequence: CASRRAGGGYNEQFF. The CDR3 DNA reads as TGTGCCAGCAGGAGAGCGGGAGGCGGCTACAATGAGCAGTTCTTC.

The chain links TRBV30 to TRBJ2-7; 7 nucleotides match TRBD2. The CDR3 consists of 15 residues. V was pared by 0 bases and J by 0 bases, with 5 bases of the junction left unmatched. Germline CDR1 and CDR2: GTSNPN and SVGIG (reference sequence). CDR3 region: CAWSVWGGDSYEQYF. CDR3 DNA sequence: TGTGCCTGGAGTGTATGGGGGGGGGACTCCTACGAGCAGTACTTC.

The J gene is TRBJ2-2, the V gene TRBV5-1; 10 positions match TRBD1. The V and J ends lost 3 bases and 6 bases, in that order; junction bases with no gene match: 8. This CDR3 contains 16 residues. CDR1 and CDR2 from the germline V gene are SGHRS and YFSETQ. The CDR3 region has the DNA TGCGCCAGCAGCTCGACAGGGGGCGGAAGCCCCGGGGAGCTGTTTTTT. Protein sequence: CASSSTGGGSPGELFF.

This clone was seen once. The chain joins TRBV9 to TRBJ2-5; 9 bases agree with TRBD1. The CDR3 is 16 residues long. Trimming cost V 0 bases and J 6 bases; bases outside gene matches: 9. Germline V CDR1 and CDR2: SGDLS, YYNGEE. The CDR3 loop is CASSVAPTGGYQTQYF. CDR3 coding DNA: TGTGCCAGCAGCGTAGCCCCGACAGGGGGATACCAGACCCAGTACTTC. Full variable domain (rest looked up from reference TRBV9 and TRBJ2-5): DSGVTQTPKHLITATGQRVTLRCSPRSGDLSVYWYQQSLDQGLQFLIQYYNGEERAKGNILERFSAQQFPDLHSELNLSSLELGDSALYFCASSVAPTGGYQTQYFGPGTRLLVL.

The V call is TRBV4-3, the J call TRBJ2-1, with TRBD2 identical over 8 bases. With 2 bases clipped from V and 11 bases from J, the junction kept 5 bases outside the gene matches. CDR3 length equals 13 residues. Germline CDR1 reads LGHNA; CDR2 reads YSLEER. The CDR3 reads CASSQRSGGQQFF. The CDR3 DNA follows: TGCGCCAGCAGCCAACGGAGCGGGGGTCAGCAGTTCTTC.

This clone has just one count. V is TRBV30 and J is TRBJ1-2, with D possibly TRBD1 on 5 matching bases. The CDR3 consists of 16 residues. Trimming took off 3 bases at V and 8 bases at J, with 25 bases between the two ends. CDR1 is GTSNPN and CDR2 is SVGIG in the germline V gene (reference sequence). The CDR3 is CAWSPQVSGGARGYTF. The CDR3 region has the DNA TGTGCCTGGAGCCCCCAGGTCTCGGGAGGGGCTAGGGGCTACACCTTC.

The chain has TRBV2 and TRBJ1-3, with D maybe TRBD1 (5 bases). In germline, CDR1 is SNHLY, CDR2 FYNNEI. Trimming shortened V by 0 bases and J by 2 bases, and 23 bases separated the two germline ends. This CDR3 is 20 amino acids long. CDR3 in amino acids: CASSEAWVGTRYLTGNTIYF. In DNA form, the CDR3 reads TGTGCCAGCAGTGAAGCTTGGGTGGGGACTCGATATTTAACTGGAAACACCATATATTTT.

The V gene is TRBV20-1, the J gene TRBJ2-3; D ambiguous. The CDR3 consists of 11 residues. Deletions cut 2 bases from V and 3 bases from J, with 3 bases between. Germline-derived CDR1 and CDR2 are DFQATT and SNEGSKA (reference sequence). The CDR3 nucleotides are TGCAGTGCTAGACTAACAGATACGCAGTATTTT. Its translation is CSARLTDTQYF.

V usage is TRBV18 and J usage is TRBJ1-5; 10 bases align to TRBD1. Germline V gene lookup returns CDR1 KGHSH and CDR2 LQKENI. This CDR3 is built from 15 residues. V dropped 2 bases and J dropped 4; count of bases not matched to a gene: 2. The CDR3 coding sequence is TGTGCCAGCTCACCAGGACAGGGGGTGAATCAGCCCCAGCATTTT. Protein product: CASSPGQGVNQPQHF.

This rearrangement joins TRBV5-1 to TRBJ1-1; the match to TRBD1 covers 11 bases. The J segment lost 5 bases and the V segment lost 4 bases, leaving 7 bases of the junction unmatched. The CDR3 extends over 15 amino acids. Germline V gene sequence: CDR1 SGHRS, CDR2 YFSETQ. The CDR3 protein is CASSPQDRGQTEAFF. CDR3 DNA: TGCGCCAGCAGCCCACAGGACAGGGGGCAAACTGAAGCTTTCTTT.

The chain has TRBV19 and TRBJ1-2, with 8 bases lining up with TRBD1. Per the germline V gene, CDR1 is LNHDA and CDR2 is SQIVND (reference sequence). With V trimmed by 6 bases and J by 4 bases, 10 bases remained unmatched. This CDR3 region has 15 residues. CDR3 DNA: TGTGCCAGTAGAACCCCGGGACAGGCGTTCTATGGCTACACCTTC. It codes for CASRTPGQAFYGYTF.

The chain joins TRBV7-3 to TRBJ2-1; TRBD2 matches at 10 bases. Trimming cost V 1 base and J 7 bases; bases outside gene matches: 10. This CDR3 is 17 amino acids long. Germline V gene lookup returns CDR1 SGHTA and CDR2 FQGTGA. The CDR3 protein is CASSLNSVLAGVNEQFF. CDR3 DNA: TGTGCCAGCAGCTTAAATTCAGTCCTAGCGGGAGTAAATGAGCAGTTCTTC.

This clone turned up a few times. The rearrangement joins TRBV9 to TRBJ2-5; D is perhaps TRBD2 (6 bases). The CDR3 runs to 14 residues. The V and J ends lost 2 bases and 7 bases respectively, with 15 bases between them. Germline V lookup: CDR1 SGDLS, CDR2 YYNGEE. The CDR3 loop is CASSVGGTEWTQYF. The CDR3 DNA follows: TGTGCCAGCAGCGTTGGCGGGACTGAATGGACCCAGTACTTC.